This is a list of T cell receptor beta chains from one sample in a study of blood T cell repertoires in COVID-19. The method was immunoSEQ multiplex PCR; TCRdb's version includes in-frame clones alone and lacks a portion of them. This sample has about 120,000 clones, with 78% found just once. Sequencing input: peripheral blood. Source of these receptors: a man between 65 and 85 years old with acute or convalescent COVID-19. CDR3s include the opening cysteine and the closing phenylalanine or tryptophan. Each record gives: J gene, V gene, clone size, D gene, CDR3 protein, CDR3 DNA. The D gene is left open where the match is weak. Clone size, where shown, is once, few, many, or a class for clones that have expanded.

TRBJ1-6 TRBV19 . . CASSPTGNSPLHF TGTGCCAGTAGTCCGACAGGTAATTCACCCCTCCACTTT
TRBJ2-1 TRBV14 . . CASSQDTRGQVFF TGTGCCAGCAGCCAAGATACGCGGGGTCAGGTTTTCTTC
TRBJ2-3 TRBV6-2/TRBV6-3 . . CASSLFNTDTQYF TGTGCCAGCAGCCTTTTCAACACAGATACGCAGTATTTT
TRBJ1-4 TRBV30 . . CACSSGQSNEKLFF TGTGCCTGCTCGTCAGGACAGAGCAATGAAAAACTGTTTTTT
TRBJ2-6 TRBV6-1 . TRBD2 CASSEARGFGANVLTF TGTGCCAGCAGTGAAGCGCGGGGGTTTGGGGCCAACGTCCTGACTTTC
TRBJ2-4 TRBV9 . . CASSVGDLIAKNIQYF TGTGCCAGCAGCGTAGGGGACTTAATAGCCAAAAACATTCAGTACTTC
TRBJ2-2 TRBV6-2/TRBV6-3 . . CASRPTGITGELFF TGTGCCAGCCGCCCCACAGGGATCACCGGGGAGCTGTTTTTT
TRBJ2-1 TRBV19 . TRBD1 CASSRTGGLPYNEQFF TGTGCCAGTAGTCGAACAGGGGGCCTCCCCTACAATGAGCAGTTCTTC
TRBJ1-1 TRBV12-3/TRBV12-4 . TRBD1 CASSTTGGTEAFF TGTGCCAGCAGTACCACAGGGGGGACTGAAGCTTTCTTT
TRBJ1-2 TRBV5-4 . TRBD1 CASRGTGQGYTF TGTGCCAGCAGAGGGACAGGACAAGGCTACACCTTC
TRBJ2-1 TRBV5-5 . TRBD2 CASSSGLAIYNEQFF TGTGCCAGCAGCTCGGGACTAGCGATTTACAATGAGCAGTTCTTC
TRBJ1-2 TRBV30 once . CARTQDTTYGYTF TGTGCCCGGACTCAAGACACCACCTATGGCTACACCTTC
TRBJ2-5 TRBV5-6 . . CASSLVEVETQYF TGTGCCAGCAGCTTGGTTGAGGTGGAGACCCAGTACTTC
TRBJ1-2 TRBV11-3 . . CASSLVAPPTANYGYTF TGTGCCAGCAGCTTAGTGGCTCCTCCGACAGCTAACTATGGCTACACCTTC
TRBJ1-1 TRBV2 . . CAGEGRTNTEAFF TGTGCCGGGGAGGGACGGACCAACACTGAAGCTTTCTTT
TRBJ2-1 TRBV7-2 . TRBD2 CATLGTSVYNEQFF TGTGCCACCCTGGGGACTAGCGTCTACAATGAGCAGTTCTTC
TRBJ2-7 TRBV5-4 . TRBD1 CASSWTGTYEQYF TGTGCCAGCAGCTGGACAGGAACCTACGAGCAGTACTTC
TRBJ1-2 TRBV20-1 . . CSAPRGLGYTF TGCAGTGCTCCCCGGGGGTTGGGCTACACCTTC
TRBJ1-6 TRBV18 . . CASSPTAGPSYNSPLHF TGTGCCAGCTCCCCGACGGCGGGCCCATCCTATAATTCACCCCTCCACTTT
TRBJ1-5 TRBV13 . . CASSLSGGQPQHF TGTGCCAGCAGCTTAAGCGGGGGTCAGCCCCAGCATTTT
TRBJ1-6 TRBV14 . . CASSQWGQGFHNSPLHF TGTGCCAGCAGCCAATGGGGGCAGGGGTTCCATAATTCACCCCTCCACTTT
TRBJ1-1 TRBV5-1 . . CASSSQADLEAFF TGCGCCAGCAGCTCACAGGCAGACCTTGAAGCTTTCTTT
TRBJ1-6 TRBV18 few TRBD1 CASSGQGNSPLHF TGTGCCAGCTCTGGACAGGGGAATTCACCCCTCCACTTT
TRBJ2-2 TRBV14 once TRBD1 CASSAYRGLGTGELFF TGTGCCAGCAGCGCCTACAGGGGGCTAGGGACCGGGGAGCTGTTTTTT
TRBJ1-5 TRBV12-3/TRBV12-4 once . CASSSQGNQPQHF TGTGCCAGCAGTTCTCAGGGTAATCAGCCCCAGCATTTT
TRBJ2-7 TRBV5-1 few TRBD1 CASSLLGQRLTEQYF TGCGCCAGCAGCTTGTTGGGACAGCGCCTTACGGAGCAGTACTTC
TRBJ1-2 TRBV5-1 . . CASSSDGQSYGYTF TGCGCCAGCAGCTCGGATGGACAGAGCTATGGCTACACCTTC
TRBJ1-1 TRBV19 . TRBD1 CASSSQTGATEAFF TGTGCCAGTAGTAGCCAGACAGGGGCCACTGAAGCTTTCTTT
TRBJ1-2 TRBV6-5 . TRBD1 CASSNDRVGYTF TGTGCCAGCAGCAACGACAGGGTTGGCTACACCTTC
TRBJ2-7 TRBV5-1 . TRBD2 CASSLSGGAHEQYF TGCGCCAGCAGCCTTAGCGGGGGGGCCCACGAGCAGTACTTC
TRBJ1-1 TRBV9 few . CASSVEGDTEAFF TGTGCCAGCAGCGTAGAGGGGGACACTGAAGCTTTCTTT
TRBJ2-2 TRBV9 . TRBD1 CASSFDRGTGELFF TGTGCCAGCAGCTTTGACAGGGGCACCGGGGAGCTGTTTTTT
TRBJ2-5 TRBV15 . . CATSGRQGASGGFQETQYF TGTGCCACCAGCGGTAGACAGGGGGCTAGCGGGGGGTTCCAAGAGACCCAGTACTTC
TRBJ1-2 TRBV5-1 . . CASSPSGAGYGYTF TGCGCCAGCAGCCCCTCAGGGGCAGGGTATGGCTACACCTTC
TRBJ2-3 TRBV6-6 . TRBD2 CASKPSGASTDTQYF TGTGCCAGCAAACCTAGCGGGGCCTCCACAGATACGCAGTATTTT
TRBJ2-5 TRBV5-1 . . CASSFSTAGEETQYF TGCGCCAGCAGCTTTTCAACGGCCGGGGAAGAGACCCAGTACTTC
TRBJ1-5 TRBV30 . . CAWSVGAANQPQHF TGTGCCTGGAGTGTGGGAGCCGCCAATCAGCCCCAGCATTTT
TRBJ1-1 TRBV7-3 . . CASSLTGHGAEAFF TGTGCCAGCAGCTTAACGGGGCACGGAGCTGAAGCTTTCTTT
TRBJ2-5 TRBV29-1 few . CSVEQGLGETQYF TGCAGCGTTGAACAGGGTTTGGGGGAGACCCAGTACTTC
TRBJ2-7 TRBV6-5 . TRBD1 CASSLTGGEQYF TGTGCCAGCAGTTTAACAGGGGGGGAGCAGTACTTC
TRBJ2-5 TRBV5-1 few . CASSLIGETQYF TGCGCCAGCAGCTTGATCGGAGAGACCCAGTACTTC
TRBJ2-1 TRBV9 . TRBD2 CASSVRPFSGGRNEQFF TGTGCCAGCAGCGTAAGACCCTTTAGCGGGGGGAGGAATGAGCAGTTCTTC
TRBJ2-5 TRBV6-4 . TRBD2 CASSEIRGGTQYF TGTGCCAGCAGTGAAATTCGGGGGGGGACCCAGTACTTC
TRBJ2-5 TRBV5-1 few . CASRRGETQYF TGCGCCAGCAGAAGAGGAGAGACCCAGTACTTC
TRBJ1-2 TRBV10-3 . TRBD1 CAISPDRGGYGYTF TGTGCCATCAGCCCGGACAGGGGAGGCTATGGCTACACCTTC
TRBJ1-1 TRBV5-1 . . CASSVQANTEAFF TGCGCCAGCAGCGTACAGGCGAACACTGAAGCTTTCTTT
TRBJ1-2 TRBV7-8 . . CASSLAGGGYGYTF TGTGCCAGCAGCTTAGCGGGGGGGGGCTATGGCTACACCTTC
TRBJ1-2 TRBV20-1 . . CSASRTGVVGGYTF TGCAGTGCTAGTCGAACGGGGGTGGTTGGAGGCTACACCTTC
TRBJ2-3 TRBV5-1 few . CASSPPTRSRTDTQYF TGCGCCAGCAGTCCTCCGACTAGGTCTAGGACAGATACGCAGTATTTT
TRBJ1-2 TRBV7-2 . . CASSLGFGQGDGYTF TGTGCCAGCAGCTTAGGGTTTGGGCAGGGTGATGGCTACACCTTC
TRBJ1-5 TRBV15 . . CATSRGGGISNQPQHF TGTGCCACCAGCAGAGGGGGGGGAATAAGCAATCAGCCCCAGCATTTT
TRBJ1-2 TRBV7-2 once . CASSPWMAEGYTF TGTGCCAGCAGCCCGTGGATGGCGGAGGGCTACACCTTC
TRBJ1-1 TRBV6-1 . TRBD1 CASSVGASTGGVTEAFF TGTGCCAGCAGTGTAGGGGCTTCGACAGGGGGGGTCACTGAAGCTTTCTTT
TRBJ1-2 TRBV30 . TRBD1 CAWDGQGKDNYGYTF TGTGCCTGGGACGGACAGGGCAAGGATAACTATGGCTACACCTTC
TRBJ2-7 TRBV12-3/TRBV12-4 . . CASSSSARSEQYF TGTGCCAGCAGTTCATCGGCCCGGAGCGAGCAGTACTTC
TRBJ2-1 TRBV9 . TRBD2 CASSVLVVAGDGQRNEQFF TGTGCCAGCAGCGTATTAGTAGTCGCGGGAGACGGCCAGCGGAATGAGCAGTTCTTC
TRBJ2-3 TRBV5-1 . TRBD2 CASSLDGAGFTDTQYF TGCGCCAGCAGCTTGGACGGAGCGGGATTCACAGATACGCAGTATTTT
TRBJ1-5 TRBV6-5 . . CASSYRQGSNQPQHF TGTGCCAGCAGTTATCGTCAGGGGAGCAATCAGCCCCAGCATTTT
TRBJ2-5 TRBV3-1/TRBV3-2 . . CASSQERSRRYF TGTGCCAGCAGCCAAGAACGGAGCCGTCGGTACTTC